The next 23 T cell receptor beta chains were all read from a single sample in a study of cytomegalovirus exposure and HLA in healthy donors. PCR involved 60 Vbeta and 13 Jbeta primers. The method was immunoSEQ multiplex PCR; TCRdb's version includes in-frame clones alone and lacks a portion of them. This sample has about 160,000 clones, with over 80% found just once. Sequencing was performed on PBMCs. These receptors were collected from a male donor in good health and CMV-seropositive.

This chain links TRBV4-1 with TRBJ2-1; perhaps TRBD2 as D (5 bases). Trimming removed 0 bases at V and 11 bases at J, with 26 bases between. Germline CDR1 is MGHRA and CDR2 is YSYEKL. The CDR3 has 18 amino acids. The CDR3 DNA is TGCGCCAGCAGCCAAGATGACGCCGGGGTAGAAGGACGGGGTAAGCAGTTCTTC. Translation: CASSQDDAGVEGRGKQFF.

This chain joins TRBV18 and TRBJ1-4; 7 bases map to TRBD1. CDR1 and CDR2 from the germline V gene are KGHSH and LQKENI. V shed 3 bases and J 4 bases; nucleotides not matched to a gene: 2. The CDR3 contains 14 residues. The CDR3 DNA is TGTGCCAGCTCACCCGACAGGGATAATGAAAAACTGTTTTTT. Protein product: CASSPDRDNEKLFF.

This chain joins TRBV7-9 and TRBJ2-3; 8 bases are shared with TRBD2. The germline V gene has CDR1 SEHNR and CDR2 FQNEAQ (reference sequence). Losses at the gene ends were 2 bases for V and 0 bases for J; bases not matched to a gene: 10. CDR3 length: 18 residues. CDR3 DNA sequence: TGTGCCAGCAGCTTAAGGGCAGCGGGAGCTTCTAGCACAGATACGCAGTATTTT. Protein: CASSLRAAGASSTDTQYF.

The chain has TRBV7-9 and TRBJ1-5, with D possibly matching TRBD1 (5 bases). The CDR3 loop spans 15 amino acids. Germline CDR1 is SEHNR and CDR2 is FQNEAQ (reference sequence). With 5 bases removed from V and 1 base from J, the gap between germline ends came to 12 bases. The CDR3 coding sequence is TGTGCCAGCAGCCCCTCCCAGGGCAGCAATCAGCCCCAGCATTTT. Translating it yields CASSPSQGSNQPQHF.

The chain couples TRBV30 to TRBJ1-1; D might be TRBD1 (6 bases). Trimming pared 4 bases from V and 5 bases from J, leaving 8 bases between. The germline V gene encodes CDR1 GTSNPN and CDR2 SVGIG (reference sequence). The CDR3 extends over 11 amino acids. The CDR3 DNA sequence: TGTGCCTGGATCCAGGGGACTGAAGCTTTCTTT. It is translated as CAWIQGTEAFF.

The V gene is TRBV19, the J gene TRBJ2-1, with D tentatively TRBD2 (6 bases). V was trimmed by 8 bases and J by 2 bases, leaving 16 bases between them. The CDR3 has 15 amino acids. Germline V gives CDR1 LNHDA, CDR2 SQIVND (reference sequence). The CDR3: CASRPPGSTYNEQFF. In nucleotides, the CDR3 is TGTGCCAGTCGCCCCCCCGGGAGTACCTACAATGAGCAGTTCTTC.

V usage is TRBV4-2 and J usage is TRBJ2-5; tentatively, D is TRBD2 (6 bases). V lost 1 base to trimming and J lost 4 bases, with 10 bases between them. The germline V gene encodes CDR1 LGHNA and CDR2 YNFKEQ. The CDR3 runs 14 residues. The CDR3 DNA follows: TGTGCCAGCAGCCAAGGAGGAGGGCTAGAGACCCAGTACTTC. Protein sequence: CASSQGGGLETQYF.

The chain employs TRBV10-3 and TRBJ2-7, with D tentatively TRBD2 (5 bases). Germline V CDR1 and CDR2: ENHRY, SYGVKD. The CDR3 is 14 residues long. V was cut by 6 bases and J by 2 bases, with 14 bases left in between. In nucleotides, the CDR3 is TGTGCCATCAGCCCCAGCGGTCCCCCCTACGAGCAGTACTTC. This codes for CAISPSGPPYEQYF.

In this sample, this clone turned up once. The chain has TRBV11-3 and TRBJ2-1; unclear D gene. Trimming took 3 bases from V and 7 from J, leaving 13 bases between them. The CDR3 has 14 residues. Germline-derived CDR1 and CDR2 are SGHNT and YENEEA. The CDR3 loop is CASSFNLAGNEQFF. The CDR3 DNA is TGTGCCAGCAGCTTCAACTTAGCTGGGAATGAGCAGTTCTTC.

The V call is TRBV6-6, the J call TRBJ2-2; D not resolved. The germline gives CDR1 MNHNY, CDR2 SVGAGI (reference sequence). CDR3 size: 14 residues. V gave up 1 base and J gave up 4 bases, with 7 bases separating them. Here the CDR3 reads CASSYFLGTGELFF. DNA for the CDR3: TGTGCCAGCAGTTACTTCCTAGGCACCGGGGAGCTGTTTTTT.

The DNA of the CDR3 is TGTGCCAGCAGCTTGGAGCGAGGTGGGACCCAGTACTTC. This sequence encodes CASSLERGGTQYF. The rearrangement joins TRBV7-8 to TRBJ2-5; no clear D gene. Germline V gives CDR1 SGHVS, CDR2 FQNEAQ. V lost 3 bases and J lost 7, with 12 bases in between. The CDR3 contains 13 residues.

This clone was found a few times. The chain carries TRBV30 and TRBJ2-2, with 10 bases fitting TRBD1. Germline CDR1 is GTSNPN and CDR2 is SVGIG (reference sequence). This CDR3 comprises 13 residues. J gave up 7 bases and V 7 bases, and 6 bases lay outside the gene matches. CDR3 DNA: TGTGCCTCAAGACAGGGGGCAATCGGGGAGCTGTTTTTT. This codes for CASRQGAIGELFF.

This chain connects TRBV7-9 to TRBJ2-1; 12 bases agree with TRBD2. This CDR3 spans 16 amino acids. CDR1 and CDR2 (germline): SEHNR, FQNEAQ (reference sequence). J was trimmed by 4 bases and V by 5 bases; bases with no gene match: 6. The DNA for the CDR3 is TGTGCCAGCAGCGGGAGACTAGCGGGAGTGTACAATGAGCAGTTCTTC. The encoded protein is CASSGRLAGVYNEQFF.

The rearrangement uses TRBV13 and TRBJ2-6; 8 bases are a match to TRBD1. Germline V CDR1 and CDR2: PRHDT, FYEKMQ (reference sequence). There are 16 residues in the CDR3. The trim removed 5 bases at V and 2 bases at J, leaving 5 bases unmatched. CDR3 sequence reads: CASSSTGGTGANVLTF. In DNA, the CDR3 is TGTGCCAGCAGCAGCACAGGGGGAACTGGGGCCAACGTCCTGACTTTC.

The CDR3 spells CAWAGGSNQPQHF. The CDR3 nucleotides read TGTGCCTGGGCAGGGGGTAGCAATCAGCCCCAGCATTTT. The rearrangement links TRBV30 to TRBJ1-5; 7 nucleotides match TRBD1. Germline lookup yields CDR1 GTSNPN and CDR2 SVGIG (reference sequence). V trimming: 5 bases; J trimming: 0 bases; junction bases outside the gene matches: 1. The CDR3 extends over 13 amino acids.

The chain couples TRBV5-1 to TRBJ2-3; a weak D match, TRBD1 (5 bases). The CDR3 extends over 15 amino acids. The germline V gene has CDR1 SGHRS and CDR2 YFSETQ. V was trimmed by 6 bases and J by 0 bases, leaving 14 bases between them. The CDR3 loop reads CASNPDIPSTDTQYF. The CDR3 DNA is TGCGCCAGCAACCCGGACATCCCCAGCACAGATACGCAGTATTTT.

This chain joins TRBV5-1 and TRBJ1-2; D might be TRBD1 (6 bases). Germline V gene data show CDR1 as SGHRS and CDR2 as YFSETQ. This CDR3 has 15 residues. V was pared by 1 base and J by 5 bases, with 15 bases between. This CDR3 reads CASSLSERGQYGYTF. DNA for the CDR3: TGCGCCAGCAGCTTGAGCGAGCGAGGACAGTATGGCTACACCTTC.

V is TRBV30 and J is TRBJ1-2; D not resolved. The V end was cut by 2 bases, the J end by 8 bases, with 15 bases between. The V gene's germline CDR1 is GTSNPN and CDR2 SVGIG (reference sequence). The CDR3 is 13 amino acids. The CDR3 reads CAWSSGLSGGYTF. The DNA of the CDR3 is TGTGCCTGGAGTTCAGGACTGTCGGGGGGCTACACCTTC.

The gene calls are TRBV2 and TRBJ2-2, with 7 bases aligning to TRBD1. The germline V gene encodes CDR1 SNHLY and CDR2 FYNNEI. The CDR3 spans 15 residues. V lost 6 bases, J lost 3 bases, and 7 bases stayed unmatched. This CDR3 is CASRDRQGYTGELFF. CDR3 in DNA: TGTGCCAGCAGGGACCGACAGGGTTACACCGGGGAGCTGTTTTTT.

This clone was detected a few times. The gene calls are TRBV27 and TRBJ1-4; D not certain. V was pared by 6 bases and J by 0 bases, with 26 bases between. CDR1 and CDR2 from the germline V gene are MNHEY and SMNVEV (reference sequence). CDR3 length: 20 residues. CDR3 DNA: TGTGCCAGCAGCCCCCATACCGGGATCCAAAGCGGCACAACTAATGAAAAACTGTTTTTT. This codes for CASSPHTGIQSGTTNEKLFF.

This clone came up once. The chain couples TRBV30 to TRBJ1-4; the D is unclear. Germline CDR1 is GTSNPN and CDR2 is SVGIG (reference sequence). This CDR3 has 10 residues. Trimming cost V 3 bases and J 10 bases, with 6 bases left between them. In DNA form, the CDR3 reads TGTGCCTGGAGCTCCGGAAAACTGTTTTTT. Residues: CAWSSGKLFF.

This clone appeared a few times. This rearrangement joins TRBV6-1 to TRBJ1-2; 7 bases are shared with TRBD1. The CDR3 sequence is 15 residues long. CDR1 and CDR2 (germline): MNHNS, SASEGT. With V trimmed by 7 bases and J by 1 base, 9 bases remained unmatched. CDR3 in DNA: TGTGCCAGCAATTCCGACAGGGCGGGTAACTATGGCTACACCTTC. It encodes CASNSDRAGNYGYTF.

This clone came up a few times. CDR3 bases: TGTGCCAGCAGTCTGACAGGGGGGTATCAGCCCCAGCATTTT. Its protein is CASSLTGGYQPQHF. The chain uses TRBV6-5 and TRBJ1-5, with 9 bases that match TRBD1. V shed 5 bases, J shed 5 bases, and the junction held 4 bases outside the gene matches. The germline V gene encodes CDR1 MNHEY and CDR2 SVGAGI. There are 14 residues in the CDR3.